This paragraph reports one T cell receptor (beta chain). Produced via immunoSEQ multiplex PCR; TCRdb's table is partial and in-frame only. The repertoire has around 80,000 clones, more than 70% of them found once; the top ten carry around 9.9%. The data stem from a study of T cell responses to AZD1222 COVID-19 vaccine. J was trimmed by 5 bases and V by 5 bases; bases with no gene match: 6. Germline-derived CDR1 and CDR2 are MNHEY and SVGAGI. The CDR3 is 14 amino acids. The chain recombines TRBV6-5 with TRBJ1-1, with TRBD1 matching 9 bases. The sequence was obtained from an adult in good health. Sequencing was performed on peripheral blood, taken on day 0 of AZD1222 vaccination. The CDR3 DNA reads TGTGCCAGCAGTCTAGGACAGGGGTTGACTGAAGCTTTCTTT. Residues: CASSLGQGLTEAFF.